This TCR beta chain is from a study of blood T cell repertoires in COVID-19 (TCRdb year 2020). Concerning the study at large: Samples from collaborators originated in the United States, Italy and Spain and spanned both the acute and convalescent phases of COVID-19. The material from the prospective study consisted of cDNA or gDNA derived from T cells, B-cell-depleted T cells, or PBMCs. The dataset comprised deeply sampled blood TCRbeta repertoires from subjects exposed to, actively infected with, or recovered from COVID-19. The repertoires were made available in a free public database intended to serve as a resource for research on the immune response to SARS-CoV-2. Samples were obtained from the ongoing ImmuneRACE study (first 160 participants) and from roughly 1,300 subjects provided by 6 global collaborators. Nearly every sample came with metadata listing a de-identified subject ID, COVID-19 status, age in years and sex. HLA class I and class II types, where available, came from metadata supplied by the sample provider rather than from assay-based typing. The investigation overall reported the following: How much clinical and demographic metadata was included differed by source and by participant, and the metadata was provided uncurated.

This clone was seen once. No antigen is known for it. Per-base qualities were not stored, and no clone one base away is much larger. TCRbeta CDR3 regions were amplified from genomic DNA using the immunoSEQ Assay, a bias-controlled multiplex PCR. In the original analysis: Nucleated cell counts per sample were estimated from amplification of reference gene primers within the assay. To quantify the absolute abundance of each unique TCRbeta CDR3 rearrangement, sequence reads were collapsed and filtered. For each sample, productive Simpson clonality was calculated as the square root of Simpson's diversity index over productive rearrangements. This is the immuneACCESS table as TCRdb keeps it, with only in-frame sequences that have V and J called. A part of the clones is gone; compared with another copy, unresolved V genes explain less than half, and the rest is unexplained. The V and J calls and the clone size are those of that table, but D and trimming were determined from the DNA. The sample table shows a few hundred thousand clones, and 88% are seen once. Of the sample, about 0.94% falls within the top ten clones.

Participants in the prospective study were aged roughly 18 to 89 years, lived in more than 20 United States geographic areas, and enrolled through a virtual design. Cohort assignment in the prospective study relied on participant-reported clinical history from a screening survey and a study questionnaire. Exposed participants were defined as having been in contact with someone with a PCR-confirmed or clinician-diagnosed COVID-19 case within 2 weeks of study entry. Each participant in the prospective study had whole blood, serum and a nasopharyngeal or oropharyngeal swab collected by mobile phlebotomists. Participants in the prospective study had the option to provide additional blood draws and questionnaires over a roughly 2-month period. Prospective study blood samples were shipped either frozen or at room temperature before DNA extraction. The CDR3 goes from the cysteine to the phenylalanine over 16 residues. Only CDR3 DNA is held: 48 bases, read in frame from base 1. CDR1 and CDR2 (SNHLY, FYNNEI) derive from the germline V gene. Compared with germline, V lacks 2 bases and J lacks 3 bases; bases without a gene match: 4.

Recombination connected TRBV2 to TRBJ2-3; 11 nucleotides in the junction match TRBD2. Sequencing was carried out using PBMCs or T cells enriched from blood (not recorded which). This clonotype originated in a woman in her 30s who had been exposed to COVID-19. The DNA sequence reads TGTGCCAGCAGTGAAATGGCTAGCGGGAGGACAGATACGCAGTATTTT. This yields the protein CASSEMASGRTDTQYF.